This record concerns one TCR beta chain sequence. Its antigen is not known. Trimming at V came to 8 bases and at J to 4 bases, leaving 10 bases not matched to a gene. The CDR3 contains 14 residues. Per the germline V gene, CDR1 is WSHSY and CDR2 is SAAADI. Preparation of the TCRbeta library used unique molecular identifiers. TCRdb reprocessed the PCR reads via MiXCR and lists one record per CDR3 protein. The data show about 120,000 distinct CDR3 sequences, with approximately 22% seen just once and 10% to 13% held by the top ten. The data originate from a study of T-cell reconstitution after alpha-beta-depleted transplantation in children. Study-wide results and caveats: At the one-year point after transplant, T-cell counts and TCRbeta diversity were found to come mostly from T cells that had been newly produced. Diversity of TCRbeta at day 60 was high in some patients, arising from surviving recipient T cells and thymic progenitors.

This receptor was taken from a male patient aged 2-15 years who had a stem cell transplant for chronic granulomatous disease, so the T cells may come from the graft donor. This rearrangement joins TRBV10-2 to TRBJ2-7; 8 positions match TRBD2. This material consisted of PBMCs, mostly from graft donor cells, taken 180 days after TCRalphabeta/CD19-depleted stem cell transplant. The CDR3 sequence: CASHDSGGPYEQYF. The CDR3 nucleotides read TGCGCCAGCCATGACTCGGGAGGGCCTTACGAGCAGTACTTC.